Listed below are T cell receptor beta chains from one sample, sequenced in a study of CD8+ T cells in alopecia areata. TCRdb's table, derived via immunoSEQ multiplex PCR, lists solely in-frame clones and lacks some. The sample lists 90,000 to 130,000 clones, around 55% seen once, with 20% to 25% in the top ten. Sequencing was done on a sample of CD8+ T cells sorted from blood. Receptor source: a human donor in good health. The CDR3 runs from the conserved cysteine through the conserved F or W. D genes are given only for firm matches. A row's size may be missing; if present it is once, few, many or a size class.

>TRBJ1-5|TRBV28|TRBD1|few
TGTGCCAGCAACGACAGGACAGGGGGCCGACAGCCCCAGCATTTT
CASNDRTGGRQPQHF
>TRBJ1-1|TRBV6-1|-|-
TGTGCCAGCAGTGAAGACAGGACGTACACTGAAGCTTTCTTT
CASSEDRTYTEAFF
>TRBJ1-2|TRBV5-4|-|few
TGTGCCAGCAGCCGGGACTATGGCTACACCTTC
CASSRDYGYTF
>TRBJ2-5|TRBV7-9|-|-
TGTGCCAGCAGCGGGGGGGGCGCGAGGGAGACCCAGTACTTC
CASSGGGARETQYF
>TRBJ1-5|TRBV4-3|-|-
TGCGCCAGCAGCCAAGATCATTCCAATCAGCCCCAGCATTTT
CASSQDHSNQPQHF
>TRBJ1-1|TRBV28|-|-
TGTGCCAGCAGTTGTCTGTTGAACACTGAAGCTTTCTTT
CASSCLLNTEAFF
>TRBJ2-5|TRBV4-2|TRBD2|few
TGTGCCAGCAGCCATGGTCAAGTGGGGGCTAGCGGGGGGAAGACCCAGTACTTC
CASSHGQVGASGGKTQYF
>TRBJ2-6|TRBV13|TRBD1|-
TGTGCCAGCAGCTCGGGAAGCACCGGGACAGCCGCCTCTGGGGCCAACGTCCTGACTTTC
CASSSGSTGTAASGANVLTF
>TRBJ2-7|TRBV7-2|-|-
TGTGCCAGCAGTCTACCCGAGGAGCGAATTTACGAGCAGTACTTC
CASSLPEERIYEQYF
>TRBJ1-2|TRBV11-2|TRBD1|once
TGTGCCAGCAGCTATGGGACAGGGGTTTCGGTAGGCTACACCTTC
CASSYGTGVSVGYTF
>TRBJ2-3|TRBV6-1|-|-
TGTGCCAGCAGTGAAGTTCGGGGTGGTGCAGATACGCAGTATTTT
CASSEVRGGADTQYF
>TRBJ1-2|TRBV25-1|-|-
TGTGCCAGCAGTGAATCGGCAGGAGAGAACTATGGCTACACCTTC
CASSESAGENYGYTF
>TRBJ1-5|TRBV27|-|-
TGTGCCAGCAGTAGGTGGGGCGGGGGGGATCAGCCCCAGCATTTT
CASSRWGGGDQPQHF
>TRBJ1-2|TRBV13|-|-
TGTGCCAGCAGCCTCTACAGGGTTTGGGGCTACACCTTC
CASSLYRVWGYTF
>TRBJ1-1|TRBV5-6|-|few
TGTGCCAGCAGCTCACGGGTCCCTGAAGCTTTCTTT
CASSSRVPEAFF
>TRBJ2-5|TRBV13|TRBD1|-
TGTGCCAGCGCGGACAGGGGTGAGGAGACCCAGTACTTC
CASADRGEETQYF
>TRBJ2-7|TRBV5-6|TRBD2|-
TGTGCCAGCAGCTCCGGACTAGCGGGGTATTTCTACGAGCAGTACTTC
CASSSGLAGYFYEQYF
>TRBJ2-1|TRBV29-1|TRBD2|few
TGCAGCGTTGAAACGACTAGCGGGGGGACCTACGGCGAGTTCTTC
CSVETTSGGTYGEFF
>TRBJ2-7|TRBV19|TRBD1|-
TGTGCCAGTAGTATAGATCTCTCGGACAGGGCCTACGAGCAGTACTTC
CASSIDLSDRAYEQYF
>TRBJ2-3|TRBV9|-|-
TGTGCCAGCAGCGTAGAAAGCACAGATACGCAGTACTTT
CASSVESTDTQYF
>TRBJ2-1|TRBV30|-|-
TGTGCCTGGAGTGTTGGGTCAGGGAGATACAATGAGCAGTTCTTC
CAWSVGSGRYNEQFF
>TRBJ1-1|TRBV9|TRBD1|-
TGTGCCAGCAGCCCGGCCGGGGACAGATTGACTGAAGCTTTCTTT
CASSPAGDRLTEAFF
>TRBJ2-3|TRBV15|-|-
TGTGCCACCAGCAGAGGTGGCGGGGCCACAGATACGCAGTATTTT
CATSRGGGATDTQYF
>TRBJ2-6|TRBV7-6|-|-
TGTGCCAGCAGCTTAATTCTCGGGAGCTCTGGGGCCAACGTCCTGACTTTC
CASSLILGSSGANVLTF
>TRBJ2-7|TRBV5-1|-|few
TGCGCCAGCAGAGTCCGCTCGGACGGAGTCTCCTACGAGCAGTACTTC
CASRVRSDGVSYEQYF
>TRBJ1-1|TRBV18|TRBD1|few
TGTGCCAGCTCACCGGACAGGGTGAACACTGAAGCTTTCTTT
CASSPDRVNTEAFF
>TRBJ2-3|TRBV2|TRBD2|-
TGTGCCAGCAGTGATTTCGGGGGGAACACAGATACGCAGTATTTT
CASSDFGGNTDTQYF
>TRBJ2-1|TRBV6-1|-|-
TGTGCCAGCAGCCGTACTAGCTACAATGAGCAGTTCTTC
CASSRTSYNEQFF
>TRBJ2-5|TRBV7-2|-|-
TGTGCCAGCAGCTTAGAGCCAGGGGGGAGGTGGGAGACCCAGTACTTC
CASSLEPGGRWETQYF
>TRBJ2-1|TRBV4-2|-|few
TGTGCCAGCAGCCAAGATGAACAGGGACCCTACAATGAGCAGTTCTTC
CASSQDEQGPYNEQFF
>TRBJ2-3|TRBV7-6|TRBD2|-
TGTGCCAGCAGCTTTAGCGGGGGGGGCACAGATACGCAGTATTTT
CASSFSGGGTDTQYF
>TRBJ2-3|TRBV30|-|-
TGTGCCTGGAGTGCCTGGGGGACGCAGTATTTT
CAWSAWGTQYF
>TRBJ2-2|TRBV7-8|-|few
TGTGCCAGCAGGAATCTAGTAGTCGGCGGGGGCCGCTCGAACACCGGGGAGCTGTTTTTT
CASRNLVVGGGRSNTGELFF
>TRBJ1-5|TRBV7-9|-|medium-sized
TGTGCCAGCAGCTTGGGGGGGACAAATCAGCCCCAGCATTTT
CASSLGGTNQPQHF
>TRBJ1-2|TRBV10-3|TRBD1|-
TGTGCCATCAGTGAGCCAGGGACAGGTGAGACCTATGGCTACACCTTC
CAISEPGTGETYGYTF
>TRBJ2-1|TRBV6-5|TRBD2|few
TGTGCCAGCAGTTACGGGAGGGGCAATGAGCAGTTCTTC
CASSYGRGNEQFF
>TRBJ1-1|TRBV5-6|-|-
TGTGCCAGCAGCTTGGTTGAGGGGTGGACTGAAGCTTTCTTT
CASSLVEGWTEAFF
>TRBJ2-7|TRBV7-6|-|-
TGTGCCAGCAGCCCAATGTCAGAGTTCCATCAAGAGCAGTACTTC
CASSPMSEFHQEQYF
>TRBJ2-7|TRBV7-6|-|-
TGTGCCAGCAGCTTAGGTCCTCCGGGTGAAAATTCCTACGAGCAGTACTTC
CASSLGPPGENSYEQYF
>TRBJ2-1|TRBV9|TRBD1|-
TGTGCCAGCAGCTACCGGGACAGGGGGCTCGATGAGCAGTTCTTC
CASSYRDRGLDEQFF
>TRBJ2-3|TRBV27|TRBD2|-
TGTGCCAGCAGCCAACTAGCGGGGGGCCCTGATACGCAGTATTTT
CASSQLAGGPDTQYF
>TRBJ2-3|TRBV30|-|-
TGTGCCTGGAGCGGCGGCCGGCTAGCAGATGCGCAGTATTTT
CAWSGGRLADAQYF
>TRBJ2-7|TRBV13|-|-
TGTGCCAGCAGCTATAGCTCCTACGAGCAGTACTTC
CASSYSSYEQYF
>TRBJ1-5|TRBV2|TRBD1|-
TGTGCCAGCAGCGAAGGGACAGGTTATCAGCCCCAGCATTTT
CASSEGTGYQPQHF
>TRBJ1-1|TRBV19|-|-
TGTGCCAGTAGGTATCGACGGAGCGAAGCTTTCTTT
CASRYRRSEAFF
>TRBJ2-1|TRBV7-6|TRBD2|-
TGTGCCAGCAGCTACGCACTAGCGGGGGCCCCCTACAATGAGCAGTTCTTC
CASSYALAGAPYNEQFF
>TRBJ1-1|TRBV23-1|-|-
TGCGCCAGCAGTCAATCGCATAAAATGAACACTGAAGCTTTCTTT
CASSQSHKMNTEAFF
>TRBJ2-5|TRBV6-1|-|-
TGTGCCAGCAGTGGACAGATTCAAGAGACCCAGTACTTC
CASSGQIQETQYF
>TRBJ2-7|TRBV7-9|-|few
TGTGCCAGCAGCGTATTCCCGGGACCGGTTGCCTACGAGCAGTACTTC
CASSVFPGPVAYEQYF
>TRBJ2-7|TRBV11-2|-|-
TGTGCCAGCAGCTTAGTGGAGGGGTTCTACGAGCAGTACTTC
CASSLVEGFYEQYF
>TRBJ2-7|TRBV6-5|-|-
TGTGCCAGCAGTTTGTCTAGCAGGGGCTACGAGCAGTACTTC
CASSLSSRGYEQYF
>TRBJ1-3|TRBV6-6|-|-
TGTGCCAGCAGAGCCGGGGCTTACTCTGGAAACACCATATATTTT
CASRAGAYSGNTIYF
>TRBJ1-2|TRBV30|-|-
TGTGCCTGGAGTGTCCCGGGCATCAGCTATGGCTACACCTTC
CAWSVPGISYGYTF
>TRBJ1-5|TRBV13|-|-
TGTGCCAGCAGCCTGGGGCCCGCCGTGGAGCCCCAGCATTTT
CASSLGPAVEPQHF
>TRBJ2-7|TRBV29-1|-|-
TGCAGCGTTCCAGGGGAGCAGCCCTACGAGCAGTACTTC
CSVPGEQPYEQYF